The text below deals with one T cell receptor beta chain. The sample is drawn from a study of blood T cell repertoires in COVID-19. Study-level information: Researchers got acute and convalescent COVID-19 samples from the United States, Italy and Spain.

Ages ranged from about 18 to 100 years, with residence in approximately 23 US areas. Participants' own reports of clinical history determined their cohort assignment. Cohort 3 recovered donors had two negative PCRs, clearance, or symptom resolution. The V and J ends lost 7 bases and 0 bases respectively, with 15 bases between them. The CDR3 is 15 residues long. The germline V gene encodes CDR1 SGHVS and CDR2 FQNEAQ. Produced via immunoSEQ multiplex PCR; TCRdb's table is partial and in-frame only. The sample yields about 330,000 clones, more than 70% seen once. Source material: PBMCs or T cells enriched from blood (not recorded which). This TCR was recovered from a woman aged 25 to 39 who had recovered from COVID-19. The rearrangement uses TRBV7-8 and TRBJ1-1; D may be TRBD1 (5 bases). The CDR3 here is CASTLRRGMNTEAFF. The CDR3 DNA is TGTGCCAGCACCCTAAGAAGGGGAATGAACACTGAAGCTTTCTTT.